Below, 5 T cell receptor beta chains from the same sample are listed, as sequenced in a study of molecular identifiers for immune sequencing clone quantification. TCRdb passed the PCR reads through MiXCR, listing each CDR3 protein once. This sample has approximately 670,000 distinct CDR3 sequences, with approximately 20% found just once. Sample: naive CD8+ T cells from blood, with Jurkat cell RNA spiked in. Regarding subset: FACS-sorted CD8+CD4-CCR7+CD45RA+ naive T cells. The receptor source for this set is a human donor in good health. Some libraries in this study had Jurkat cell RNA spiked in.

Worth noting for this clonotype: A much more abundant neighbour one base away suggests this may be a read error. The V and J genes are TRBV2 and TRBJ2-3; perhaps TRBD1 as D (5 bases). The DNA matches TRBJ1-5 better at its end, which makes the J call doubtful. This CDR3 comprises 14 residues. CDR1 is SNHLY and CDR2 is FYNNEI in the germline V gene. The CDR3 here is CATPGREVTDTQHF. The CDR3, as DNA: TGTGCCACCCCGGGGCGGGAGGTCACAGATACGCAGCATTTT.

This clonotype was recorded at least ten times. The genes are TRBV6-1 and TRBJ1-1, with 10 bases lining up with TRBD1. The CDR3 contains 14 residues. The V gene's germline CDR1 is MNHNS and CDR2 SASEGT. J gave up 4 bases and V 5 bases, and 4 bases lay outside the gene matches. The CDR3 loop is CASSPGDRGTEAFF. The CDR3 DNA reads as TGTGCCAGCAGTCCCGGGGACAGGGGCACTGAAGCTTTCTTT.

This clonotype was recorded at least ten times. This chain links TRBV10-2 with TRBJ1-1, with D unresolved. Germline CDR1 reads WSHSY; CDR2 reads SAAADI. This CDR3 has 16 residues. Trimming took 3 bases from V and 1 from J, leaving 15 bases between them. DNA for the CDR3: TGCGCCAGCAGTGAAAAAAGAGTGTCTGGGAACACTGAAGCTTTCTTT. Translation gives CASSEKRVSGNTEAFF.

This clonotype was seen more than once but under ten times. The chain carries TRBV20-1 and TRBJ2-1, with 12 bases fitting TRBD2. Germline V gene data show CDR1 as DFQATT and CDR2 as SNEGSKA (reference sequence). The CDR3 has 16 residues. With 0 bases clipped from V and 0 bases from J, the junction kept 0 bases outside the gene matches. CDR3 in amino acids: CSARETSGSSYNEQFF. The CDR3 nucleotides read TGCAGTGCTAGAGAGACTAGCGGGAGCTCCTACAATGAGCAGTTCTTC.

The chain recombines TRBV11-2 with TRBJ2-2; TRBD1 is a possible D gene (5 bases). There are 14 residues in the CDR3. The V and J ends lost 3 bases and 5 bases respectively, with 10 bases between them. Germline CDR1 reads SGHAT; CDR2 reads FQNNGV. The CDR3 coding sequence is TGTGCCAGCAGCTTTAATAGGGGAACCGGGGAGCTGTTTTTT. Translation gives CASSFNRGTGELFF.